Below, 32 T cell receptor beta chains from the same sample are listed, as sequenced in a study of cytomegalovirus exposure and HLA in healthy donors. Primers included in the PCR were 60 Vbeta and 13 Jbeta primers. Produced via immunoSEQ multiplex PCR; TCRdb's table is partial and in-frame only. Among about 120,000 clones listed, roughly 79% were seen once. The sequencing input was PBMCs. Receptor source: a woman in her 40s in good health and CMV-seronegative.

The CDR3 loop is CASSPQGRTDTQYF. CDR3 coding DNA: TGTGCCAGCAGTCCCCAAGGGAGGACAGATACGCAGTATTTT. The chain joins TRBV27 to TRBJ2-3; TRBD2 might be the D (6 bases). V lost 5 bases and J 3 bases, leaving 12 bases between the germline ends. The CDR3 runs to 14 residues. The germline V gene has CDR1 MNHEY and CDR2 SMNVEV (reference sequence).

The chain joins TRBV28 to TRBJ1-5, with no clear D. In germline, CDR1 is MDHEN, CDR2 SYDVKM. The CDR3 loop spans 19 amino acids. Trimming cost V 3 bases and J 0 bases, with 21 bases left between them. Here the CDR3 reads CASSFVVEGKSISNQPQHF. The DNA of the CDR3 is TGTGCCAGCAGTTTCGTGGTTGAGGGAAAGTCAATTAGCAATCAGCCCCAGCATTTT.

This clone was detected once. This sequence joins TRBV7-9 and TRBJ2-5, with D tentatively TRBD1 (5 bases). Trimming left V 9 bases short and J 4 bases short, with 12 bases between. The CDR3 sequence is 12 residues long. In germline, CDR1 is SEHNR, CDR2 FQNEAQ (reference sequence). CDR3 protein: CASKQAPETQYF. The CDR3 region has the DNA TGTGCCAGTAAACAGGCCCCAGAGACCCAGTACTTC.

The chain couples TRBV23-1 to TRBJ2-1; maybe TRBD2 (5 bases). TRBV23-1 is identified as an open reading frame with a role that is uncertain. The CDR3 sequence is 15 residues long. V shed 10 bases and J shed 4 bases, with 20 bases lying between them. The CDR3 DNA follows: TGCGCCACAGAGGTGGGGAGAAGGAGATACAATGAGCAGTTCTTC. Protein product: CATEVGRRRYNEQFF.

This clone has only one observation. The gene calls are TRBV10-3 and TRBJ1-2, with 7 bases matching TRBD1. The CDR3 is 14 amino acids. CDR1 is ENHRY and CDR2 is SYGVKD in the germline V gene. V lost 3 bases, J lost 6 bases, and 7 bases stayed unmatched. CDR3 residues: CAISDEGAGNGYTF. The CDR3 coding sequence is TGTGCCATCAGTGACGAGGGGGCCGGGAATGGCTACACCTTC.

The V gene is TRBV9, the J gene TRBJ1-5; no definite D call. Germline assignment: CDR1 SGDLS and CDR2 YYNGEE. The germline V and J ends were trimmed by 7 bases and 0 bases, with 23 bases remaining between them. CDR3 length equals 18 residues. This CDR3 reads CASPMRTNLENSNQPQHF. The DNA for the CDR3 is TGTGCCAGCCCTATGCGTACGAACCTGGAGAATAGCAATCAGCCCCAGCATTTT.

The V call is TRBV5-1, the J call TRBJ1-2; 9 positions agree with TRBD1. Germline CDR1 and CDR2: SGHRS and YFSETQ. The trim removed 4 bases at V and 3 bases at J, leaving 4 bases unmatched. The CDR3 runs 14 residues. As DNA, the CDR3 is TGCGCCAGCAGCGCGACAGGGGGTGACTATGGCTACACCTTC. It encodes CASSATGGDYGYTF.

The chain links TRBV4-1 to TRBJ2-2, with D perhaps TRBD1 (5 bases). With 1 base removed from V and 6 bases from J, the gap between germline ends came to 15 bases. Germline V gene sequence: CDR1 MGHRA, CDR2 YSYEKL. CDR3 length equals 16 residues. The CDR3 protein is CASSQGWGALPGELFF. The CDR3 DNA is TGCGCCAGCAGCCAAGGGTGGGGCGCCCTCCCCGGGGAGCTGTTTTTT.

In this sample, this clone turned up a few times. The rearrangement links TRBV5-6 to TRBJ2-7; TRBD1 agrees at 9 bases. The junction had 12 bases not matched to a gene; V was cut back by 0 bases and J by 2 bases. The CDR3 covers 18 residues. Germline assignment: CDR1 SGHDT and CDR2 YYEEEE. The CDR3 loop reads CASSLASFAGQGTYEQYF. In nucleotides, the CDR3 is TGTGCCAGCAGCTTGGCCTCTTTTGCGGGACAGGGCACCTACGAGCAGTACTTC.

The chain links TRBV7-3 to TRBJ1-5; no definite D call. CDR1 is SGHTA and CDR2 is FQGTGA in the germline V gene. Trimming left V 7 bases short and J 5 bases short, with 6 bases between. This CDR3 contains 11 residues. The CDR3 loop is CASNFDQPQHF. The CDR3 nucleotides read TGTGCCAGCAATTTCGATCAGCCCCAGCATTTT. Full variable domain (outside the CDR3, taken from reference TRBV7-3 and TRBJ1-5): GAGVSQTPSNKVTEKGKYVELRCDPISGHTALYWYRQSLGQGPEFLIYFQGTGAADDSGLPNDRFFAVRPEGSVSTLKIQRTERGDSAVYLCASNFDQPQHFGDGTRLSIL.

This chain links TRBV4-1 with TRBJ1-5; D not certain. Germline V lookup: CDR1 MGHRA, CDR2 YSYEKL. V was cut by 0 bases and J by 3 bases, with 9 bases left in between. The CDR3 covers 15 residues. The CDR3 reads CASSQDNSINQPQHF. CDR3 DNA: TGCGCCAGCAGCCAAGATAACAGCATCAATCAGCCCCAGCATTTT.

The chain uses TRBV27 and TRBJ2-5; 10 nucleotides line up with TRBD1. The V gene end was trimmed by 4 bases and the J gene end by 4 bases; junction bases not matched to a gene: 3. The CDR3 covers 14 residues. Per germline, CDR1 MNHEY and CDR2 SMNVEV (reference sequence). The CDR3 region is CASSSRTGGETQYF. For the CDR3, the DNA is TGTGCCAGCAGTTCCAGGACAGGGGGAGAGACCCAGTACTTC.

There are a few counts of this clone. V and J are TRBV19 and TRBJ1-1, with 8 bases fitting TRBD1. V was clipped by 6 bases and J by 4 bases; unmatched bases: 4. CDR1 and CDR2 from the germline V gene are LNHDA and SQIVND (reference sequence). The CDR3 totals 13 residues. The CDR3 sequence: CASSTTGGTEAFF. The CDR3 coding sequence is TGTGCCAGTAGCACCACAGGGGGCACTGAAGCTTTCTTT. The variable domain in full, with the rest retrieved from reference TRBV19 and TRBJ1-1, is DGGITQSPKYLFRKEGQNVTLSCEQNLNHDAMYWYRQDPGQGLRLIYYSQIVNDFQKGDIAEGYSVSREKKESFPLTVTSAQKNPTAFYLCASSTTGGTEAFFGQGTRLTVV.

The CDR3 bases are TGTGCTAGTGGGACAGGGCCTGGGGGAAGCACCTTC. Encoded protein: CASGTGPGGSTF. This rearrangement joins TRBV12-5 to TRBJ1-2; the match to TRBD1 covers 7 bases. CDR3 length: 12 residues. V shed 6 bases, J shed 13 bases, and the junction held 11 bases outside the gene matches. From germline, CDR1 is LGHNT and CDR2 FRNRAP.

V gene TRBV25-1 combines with J gene TRBJ1-6; 10 bases align to TRBD1. The CDR3 spans 16 residues. With 0 bases clipped from V and 9 bases from J, the junction kept 5 bases outside the gene matches. The germline V gene encodes CDR1 MGHDK and CDR2 SYGVNS. CDR3: CASSEYPGTGVSPLHF. CDR3 DNA: TGTGCCAGCAGTGAATATCCCGGGACAGGGGTTTCACCCCTCCACTTT.

The rearrangement uses TRBV29-1 and TRBJ2-1, with no clear D. Trimming removed 7 bases at V and 4 bases at J, with 14 bases between. Germline lookup yields CDR1 SQVTM and CDR2 ANQGSEA. The CDR3 contains 13 residues. CDR3 bases: TGCAGCGCCGTCCTCAGATTATACAATGAGCAGTTCTTC. Its protein is CSAVLRLYNEQFF.

The genes are TRBV4-2 and TRBJ2-2; TRBD2 matches 13 bases. Trimming removed 2 bases from V and 7 bases from J; junction bases left unmatched: 7. Germline lookup yields CDR1 LGHNA and CDR2 YNFKEQ. The CDR3 totals 17 residues. In DNA form, the CDR3 reads TGTGCCAGCAGCCAACCACTAGCGGGGGGGAGCGGCGGGGAGCTGTTTTTT. Translated: CASSQPLAGGSGGELFF.

The chain is built from TRBV7-2 and TRBJ1-5; TRBD1 aligns across 9 bases. The J segment lost 4 bases and the V segment lost 5 bases, leaving 15 bases of the junction unmatched. Germline-derived CDR1 and CDR2 are SGHTA and FQGNSA. The CDR3 consists of 18 residues. DNA for the CDR3: TGTGCCAGCAGCCTGGGTCCCCGGGACAGGGTCAGAAATCAGCCCCAGCATTTT. This gives the protein CASSLGPRDRVRNQPQHF. The full variable domain, rest sourced from reference TRBV7-2 and TRBJ1-5, is GAGVSQSPSNKVTEKGKDVELRCDPISGHTALYWYRQSLGQGLEFLIYFQGNSAPDKSGLPSDRFSAERTGGSVSTLTIQRTQQEDSAVYLCASSLGPRDRVRNQPQHFGDGTRLSIL.

The CDR3 here is CASKEKGTGELFF. The CDR3 DNA is TGTGCCAGCAAGGAAAAGGGGACCGGGGAGCTGTTTTTT. The chain links TRBV7-3 to TRBJ2-2, with D possibly TRBD1 on 5 matching bases. Trimming removed 7 bases from V and 5 bases from J, with 11 bases in between. Germline V gene sequence: CDR1 SGHTA, CDR2 FQGTGA. The CDR3 is 13 amino acids.

This sequence joins TRBV6-1 and TRBJ1-1; D possibly corresponds to TRBD1 (6 bases). The CDR3 is 12 residues long. The germline V and J ends were trimmed by 6 bases and 1 base, with 6 bases remaining between them. CDR1 is MNHNS and CDR2 is SASEGT in the germline V gene. The CDR3 here is CASRQGNTEAFF. The CDR3 region has the DNA TGTGCCAGCAGACAGGGGAACACTGAAGCTTTCTTT.

Here the CDR3 DNA reads TGTGCCAGCAGCTTACGAGTAGCGGGGGTCTATGAGCAGTTCTTC. It is translated as CASSLRVAGVYEQFF. This chain connects TRBV7-2 to TRBJ2-1, with 9 bases identical to TRBD2. Germline lookup yields CDR1 SGHTA and CDR2 FQGNSA. The CDR3 consists of 15 residues. Trimming at V came to 2 bases and at J to 8 bases, leaving 7 bases not matched to a gene.

The J gene is TRBJ2-7, the V gene TRBV18, with 9 positions matching TRBD1. The CDR3 is 16 amino acids. Losses at the gene ends were 2 bases for V and 2 bases for J; bases not matched to a gene: 7. CDR1 and CDR2 (germline): KGHSH, LQKENI. For the CDR3, the DNA is TGTGCCAGCTCACCAGAGGTGGGACAGGGAGCCTACGAGCAGTACTTC. Encoded protein: CASSPEVGQGAYEQYF.

The chain combines TRBV7-2 with TRBJ1-2; D is uncertain. Trimming left V 2 bases short and J 1 base short, with 8 bases between. Germline-derived CDR1 and CDR2 are SGHTA and FQGNSA. The CDR3 covers 14 residues. Written as DNA, the CDR3 is TGTGCCAGCAGCTTATCGAGTTTTAACTATGGCTACACCTTC. Its translation is CASSLSSFNYGYTF.

V gene TRBV7-9 combines with J gene TRBJ1-4; weak D call: TRBD1 (6 bases). The CDR3 has 14 amino acids. Trimming stripped 7 bases from V and 7 bases from J, with 16 bases between. Germline lookup yields CDR1 SEHNR and CDR2 FQNEAQ (reference sequence). Here the CDR3 reads CASIQTGGGEKLFF. For the CDR3, the DNA is TGTGCCAGCATCCAGACAGGAGGTGGTGAAAAACTGTTTTTT.

The chain employs TRBV7-6 and TRBJ1-4; tentatively, D is TRBD1 (5 bases). V was trimmed by 5 bases and J by 5 bases, leaving 15 bases between them. CDR1 is SGHVS and CDR2 is FNYEAQ in the germline V gene. The CDR3 is 15 amino acids. The CDR3 spells CASSPLGAGNEKLFF. The CDR3 DNA follows: TGTGCCAGCAGCCCCCTAGGGGCCGGAAATGAAAAACTGTTTTTT.

V and J are TRBV4-1 and TRBJ2-7; 9 positions agree with TRBD1. V was clipped by 5 bases and J by 6 bases; unmatched bases: 8. Germline V gene data show CDR1 as MGHRA and CDR2 as YSYEKL. This CDR3 is 14 amino acids long. The CDR3 coding sequence is TGCGCCAGCAGCAACCGGGACAGGGTGGCCGAGCAGTACTTC. Its translation is CASSNRDRVAEQYF.

This clone occurred a few times. The V gene is TRBV6-1, the J gene TRBJ1-1; 8 positions agree with TRBD1. Looked up from germline, CDR1 is MNHNS and CDR2 is SASEGT. This CDR3 has 14 amino acids. V shed 2 bases and J 7 bases; nucleotides not matched to a gene: 6. CDR3 sequence reads: CASSELGTGYEAFF. The CDR3 coding sequence is TGTGCCAGCAGTGAATTGGGGACAGGCTATGAAGCTTTCTTT.

There are a few counts of this clone. The gene calls are TRBV5-1 and TRBJ1-1, with D perhaps matching TRBD1 (5 bases). Looked up from germline, CDR1 is SGHRS and CDR2 is YFSETQ. Trimming shortened V by 0 bases and J by 5 bases, and 20 bases separated the two germline ends. This CDR3 is built from 17 residues. The CDR3 bases are TGCGCCAGCAGCTTGGATAAGGGGCCCCCGGGAGGAACTGAAGCTTTCTTT. Protein sequence: CASSLDKGPPGGTEAFF.

The V and J genes are TRBV7-3 and TRBJ2-7; TRBD2 matches 8 bases. V was clipped by 2 bases and J by 6 bases; unmatched bases: 9. Germline V gene lookup returns CDR1 SGHTA and CDR2 FQGTGA. This CDR3 has 15 residues. CDR3 bases: TGTGCCAGCAGCTTACGGCGGGGGGACCCGGGCGAGCAGTACTTC. Its translation is CASSLRRGDPGEQYF.

The V and J genes are TRBV19 and TRBJ2-7, with D hard to call. Germline CDR1 LNHDA, CDR2 SQIVND (reference sequence). V gave up 5 bases and J gave up 3 bases, with 5 bases separating them. The CDR3 is 11 residues long. This chain's CDR3 is CASSYNYEQYF. Written as DNA, the CDR3 is TGTGCCAGTAGTTATAACTACGAGCAGTACTTC.

This sequence joins TRBV6-1 and TRBJ1-4, with 8 bases that match TRBD1. Per the germline V gene, CDR1 is MNHNS and CDR2 is SASEGT. The CDR3 is 16 residues long. Trimming cost V 4 bases and J 1 base; bases outside gene matches: 5. CDR3 in amino acids: CASSAGQGGTNEKLFF. CDR3 DNA sequence: TGTGCCAGCAGTGCTGGACAGGGCGGAACTAATGAAAAACTGTTTTTT.

The chain couples TRBV5-1 to TRBJ1-1; D perhaps matches TRBD1 (6 bases). The CDR3 totals 13 residues. V was trimmed by 7 bases and J by 3 bases, leaving 13 bases between them. In germline, CDR1 is SGHRS, CDR2 YFSETQ. The CDR3 bases are TGCGCCAGCCGGGGGGCGGCATACACTGAAGCTTTCTTT. Translation gives CASRGAAYTEAFF.